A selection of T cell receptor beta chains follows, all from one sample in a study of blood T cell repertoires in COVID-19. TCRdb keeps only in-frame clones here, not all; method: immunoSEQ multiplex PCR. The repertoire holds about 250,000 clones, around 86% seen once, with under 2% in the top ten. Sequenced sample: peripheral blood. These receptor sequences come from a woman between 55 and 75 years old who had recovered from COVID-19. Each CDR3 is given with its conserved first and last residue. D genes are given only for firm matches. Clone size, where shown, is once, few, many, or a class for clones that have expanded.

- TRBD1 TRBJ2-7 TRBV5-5 TGTGCCAGCAGCTTTACAGGGGATTACGAGCAGTACTTC CASSFTGDYEQYF
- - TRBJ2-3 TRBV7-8 TGTGCCAGCCAGGGGCATGTGGGCACAGATACGCAGTATTTT CASQGHVGTDTQYF
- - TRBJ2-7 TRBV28 TGTGCCAGCAGTTTCGTCGGCAGGGCCCTCGGGCAGTACTTC CASSFVGRALGQYF
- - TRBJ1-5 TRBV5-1 TGCGCCAGCAGCTTGGGGCCTACAGAGAGCAATCAGCCCCAGCATTTT CASSLGPTESNQPQHF
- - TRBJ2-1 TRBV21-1 TGTGCCAGCAGCCCTCCAGGAGGGCAGGACGAGGGTGAGCAGTTCTTC CASSPPGGQDEGEQFF
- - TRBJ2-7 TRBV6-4 TGTGCCAACTCTCGGGTGGGCGAGCAGTACTTC CANSRVGEQYF
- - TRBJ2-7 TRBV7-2 TGTGCCAGCAGCTTAGATCTGGCTAGGGAGCAGTACTTC CASSLDLAREQYF
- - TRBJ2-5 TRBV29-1 TGCAGCGTCGCCTACAGCCAAGAGACCCAGTACTTC CSVAYSQETQYF
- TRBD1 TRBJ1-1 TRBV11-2 TGTGCCAGCAGCCTGGACAGGGGGTATATGAACACTGAAGCTTTCTTT CASSLDRGYMNTEAFF
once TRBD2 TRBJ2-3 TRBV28 TGTGCCAGCAGTTTTGCCGGGACTAGCGGGGACACGCAGTATTTT CASSFAGTSGDTQYF
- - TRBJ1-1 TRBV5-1 TGCGCCAGCAGCTTGGGACAGCACACTGAAGCTTTCTTT CASSLGQHTEAFF
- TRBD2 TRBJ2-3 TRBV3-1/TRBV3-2 TGTGCCAGCAGCCGGACTAGCCAAGGGCGGGATACGCAGTATTTT CASSRTSQGRDTQYF
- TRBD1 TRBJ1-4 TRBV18 TGTGCCAGCTCACCGTTCGGGACAGGGACGAATGAAAAACTGTTTTTT CASSPFGTGTNEKLFF
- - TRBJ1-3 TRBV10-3 TGTGCCATCAGTGAACAGTTTAACTCTGGAAACACCATATATTTT CAISEQFNSGNTIYF
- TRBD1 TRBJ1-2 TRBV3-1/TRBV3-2 TGTGCCAGCAGCCCCGGGACAGGGAAGCGCTATGGCTACACCTTC CASSPGTGKRYGYTF
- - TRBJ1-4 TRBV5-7 TGTGCCAGCAGCTTTGGGCAGGCTAATGAAAAACTGTTTTTT CASSFGQANEKLFF
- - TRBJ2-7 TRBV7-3 TGTGCCAGCAGCTTAAATCGCGGTACCTCCTACGAGCAGTACTTC CASSLNRGTSYEQYF
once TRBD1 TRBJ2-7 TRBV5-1 TGCGCCAGCAGCCCAGGACAGGGGAACTACGAGCAGTACTTC CASSPGQGNYEQYF
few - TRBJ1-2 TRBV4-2 TGTGCCAGCAGCCCTAGTGGGGCAGTAAACTATGGCTACACCTTC CASSPSGAVNYGYTF
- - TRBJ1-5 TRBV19 TGTGCCAGTAGTATAGGCGACTATAGCAATCAGCCCCAGCATTTT CASSIGDYSNQPQHF
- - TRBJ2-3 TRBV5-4 TGTGCCAGCAGGACGTCGAAGGGGGGGGGCACAGATACGCAGTATTTT CASRTSKGGGTDTQYF
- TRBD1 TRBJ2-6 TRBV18 TGTGCCAGCTCACCCAGACAGGGATCTGGGGCCAACGTCCTGACTTTC CASSPRQGSGANVLTF
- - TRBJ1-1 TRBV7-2 TGTGCCAGCAGCCCACTGCAGGGGAGGGCTGAAGCTTTCTTT CASSPLQGRAEAFF
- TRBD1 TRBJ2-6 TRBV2 TGTGCCAGCAGTCGACAGGGGATGGCTGGGGCCAACGTCCTGACTTTC CASSRQGMAGANVLTF
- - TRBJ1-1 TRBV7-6 TGTGCCAGCAGCTTACGGGACGGACAGATGAACACTGAAGCTTTCTTT CASSLRDGQMNTEAFF
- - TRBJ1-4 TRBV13 TGTGCCAGCAGCAACCGGGGGAGAAGAGACGAAAAACTGTTTTTT CASSNRGRRDEKLFF
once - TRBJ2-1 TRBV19 TGTGCCAGTAGTATGGGGGCGCGGTCTGCGGATGAGCAGTTCTTC CASSMGARSADEQFF
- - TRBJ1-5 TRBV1 TGCACCAGCAGCCAAGATAAGGGGGGGAATCAGCCCCAGCATTTT CTSSQDKGGNQPQHF
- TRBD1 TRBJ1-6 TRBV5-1 TGCGCCAGCAGCTCCACAGGGGGCTCCTATAATTCACCCCTCCACTTT CASSSTGGSYNSPLHF
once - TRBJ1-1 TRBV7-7 TGTGCTAGCAGCTTAGAAATGGTGAGGGGGGGAAGATTCACTGAAGCTTTCTTT CASSLEMVRGGRFTEAFF
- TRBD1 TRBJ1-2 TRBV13 TGTGCCAGCAGCTTCACCGGGACAGGGTCTGGCTACACCTTC CASSFTGTGSGYTF
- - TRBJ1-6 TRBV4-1 TGCGCCAGCAGCCCAAGGACAGCGGATAGTTCACCCCTCCACTTT CASSPRTADSSPLHF
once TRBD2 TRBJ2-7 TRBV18 TGTGCCAGCTCACCACCGGGACTAGCGGGGGGGGAGCAGTACTTC CASSPPGLAGGEQYF
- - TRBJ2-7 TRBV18 TGTGCCAGCTCACTAAAGGGGGTTTCCTACGAGCAGTACTTC CASSLKGVSYEQYF
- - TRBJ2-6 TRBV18 TGTGCCAGCTCCCCTTCGGGGGCCAACGTCCTGACTTTC CASSPSGANVLTF
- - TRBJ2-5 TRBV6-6 TGTGCCAGCAGCCAGAGGGGGACGGGAGAGACCCAGTACTTC CASSQRGTGETQYF
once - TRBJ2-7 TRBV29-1 TGCAGCGTTAAAGTGGACAAACTCTACGAGCAGTACTTC CSVKVDKLYEQYF
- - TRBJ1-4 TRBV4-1 TGCGCCAGCAGTCCACAAGAGCGCGTTAATGAAAAACTGTTTTTT CASSPQERVNEKLFF
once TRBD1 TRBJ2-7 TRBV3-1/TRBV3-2 TGTGCCAGCAGCCAAGAAGGACAGGGATTCTCCTACGAGCAGTACTTC CASSQEGQGFSYEQYF
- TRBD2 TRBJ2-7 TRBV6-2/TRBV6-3 TGTGCCAGCAGTTACCCCGGACTAGCGGGGGCCCTATCCTACGAGCAGTACTTC CASSYPGLAGALSYEQYF
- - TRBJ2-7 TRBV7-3 TGTGCCAGCATTTTACGGGTAGGTCCTATTCCCTTCTACGAGCAGTACTTC CASILRVGPIPFYEQYF
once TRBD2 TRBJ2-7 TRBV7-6 TGTGCCAGCAGCCCCACTCGGGGAGTAGCGGGGCAGATACCATACGAGCAGTACTTC CASSPTRGVAGQIPYEQYF
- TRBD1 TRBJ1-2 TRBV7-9 TGTGCCAGCAGCCCTTGGGACAGAATAAACTATGGCTACACCTTC CASSPWDRINYGYTF
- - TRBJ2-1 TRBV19 TGTGCCAGTAGCCTACAGGGTTTTAGCTCCTACAATGAGCAGTTCTTC CASSLQGFSSYNEQFF
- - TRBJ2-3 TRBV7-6 TGTGCCAGCAGCCCCTCACCCACAGGGAGGGCGGGCACAGATACGCAGTATTTT CASSPSPTGRAGTDTQYF